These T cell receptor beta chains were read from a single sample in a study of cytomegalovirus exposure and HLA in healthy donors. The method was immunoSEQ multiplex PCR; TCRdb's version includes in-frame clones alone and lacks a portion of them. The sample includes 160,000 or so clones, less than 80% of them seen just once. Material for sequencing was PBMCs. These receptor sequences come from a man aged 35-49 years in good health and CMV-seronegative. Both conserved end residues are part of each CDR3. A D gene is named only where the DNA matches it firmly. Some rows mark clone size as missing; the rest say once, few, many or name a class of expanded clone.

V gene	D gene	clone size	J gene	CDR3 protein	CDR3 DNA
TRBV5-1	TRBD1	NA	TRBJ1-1	CASTLDRVKREAFF	TGCGCCAGCACCTTGGACAGGGTTAAGAGAGAAGCTTTCTTT
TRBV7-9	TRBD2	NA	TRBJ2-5	CASRQAGGPGETQYF	TGTGCCAGCCGGCAAGCGGGAGGGCCTGGAGAGACCCAGTACTTC
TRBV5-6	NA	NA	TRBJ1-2	CASSPGSRGGYTF	TGTGCCAGCAGCCCCGGGAGTCGTGGGGGCTACACCTTC
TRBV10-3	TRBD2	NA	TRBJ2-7	CAITIGTSSNEQYF	TGTGCCATCACCATCGGGACTAGCAGCAACGAGCAGTACTTC
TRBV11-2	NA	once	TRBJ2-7	CASSLERAANEQYF	TGTGCCAGCAGCTTAGAGAGGGCGGCGAACGAGCAGTACTTC
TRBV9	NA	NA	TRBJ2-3	CASSVTLRTDTQYF	TGTGCCAGCAGCGTAACGCTCAGAACAGATACGCAGTATTTT
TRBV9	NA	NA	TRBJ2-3	CASSVEGDPTNTQYF	TGTGCCAGCAGCGTAGAAGGGGATCCCACAAATACGCAGTATTTT
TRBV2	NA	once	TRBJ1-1	CASILNGGGTEAFF	TGTGCCAGCATCCTAAACGGCGGGGGGACTGAAGCTTTCTTT
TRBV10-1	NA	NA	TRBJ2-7	CASIKKTGPTLYEQYF	TGCGCCAGCATAAAAAAGACAGGACCCACCCTCTACGAGCAGTACTTC
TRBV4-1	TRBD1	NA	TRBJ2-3	CASSQDRTGGTDTQYF	TGCGCCAGCAGCCAAGATCGGACAGGGGGCACAGATACGCAGTATTTT
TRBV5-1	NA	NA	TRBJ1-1	CASSSGNTEAFF	TGCGCCAGCAGCTCGGGGAACACTGAAGCTTTCTTT
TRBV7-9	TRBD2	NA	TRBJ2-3	CASSLFPAKTSGRSDTQYF	TGTGCCAGCAGCTTATTCCCCGCCAAGACTAGCGGGAGGTCAGATACGCAGTATTTT
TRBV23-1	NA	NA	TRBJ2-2	CASSQPPSPINTGELFF	TGCGCCAGCAGTCAACCCCCTTCCCCTATTAACACCGGGGAGCTGTTTTTT
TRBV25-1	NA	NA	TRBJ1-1	CASSESPGGITEAFF	TGTGCCAGCAGTGAATCCCCGGGAGGTATCACTGAAGCTTTCTTT
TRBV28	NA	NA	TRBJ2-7	CASSRQTIPYEQYF	TGTGCCAGCAGTCGCCAGACAATTCCCTACGAGCAGTACTTC
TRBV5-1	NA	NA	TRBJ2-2	CASSFLANTGELFF	TGCGCCAGCAGCTTTCTAGCCAACACCGGAGAGCTGTTTTTT
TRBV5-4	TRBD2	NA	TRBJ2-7	CASSLSGRSEQYF	TGTGCCAGCAGCTTGAGCGGGAGAAGCGAGCAGTACTTC
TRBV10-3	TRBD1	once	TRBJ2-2	CAISELDRGAGELFF	TGTGCCATCAGTGAGTTGGACAGGGGCGCCGGGGAGCTGTTTTTT
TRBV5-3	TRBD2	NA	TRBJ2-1	CARSLLVYSAGASGKDNEQFF	TGTGCCAGAAGCTTGTTGGTTTATAGTGCTGGGGCTAGCGGGAAAGACAATGAGCAGTTCTTC
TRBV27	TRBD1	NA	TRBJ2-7	CASSFTMGQGSEQYF	TGTGCCAGCAGTTTCACTATGGGACAGGGATCCGAGCAGTACTTC
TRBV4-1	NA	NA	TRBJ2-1	CASSPSVATGYNEQFF	TGCGCCAGCAGCCCCTCCGTAGCGACAGGATACAATGAGCAGTTCTTC
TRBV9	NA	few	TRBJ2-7	CASSASGTLRAYEQYF	TGTGCCAGCAGCGCCTCCGGGACTCTCCGTGCCTACGAGCAGTACTTC
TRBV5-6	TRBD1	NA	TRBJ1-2	CASSGGTAYGYTF	TGTGCCAGCAGCGGTGGGACAGCCTATGGCTACACCTTC
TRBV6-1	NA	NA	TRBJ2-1	CASSVGGAGTFNNEQFF	TGTGCCAGCAGTGTAGGAGGAGCGGGCACCTTTAACAATGAGCAGTTCTTC
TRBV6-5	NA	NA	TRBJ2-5	CASSYIQGVTEETQYF	TGTGCCAGCAGTTACATCCAGGGTGTTACGGAAGAGACCCAGTACTTC
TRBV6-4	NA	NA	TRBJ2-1	CASSVGGGDGEQFF	TGTGCCAGCAGTGTCGGGGGAGGTGACGGTGAGCAGTTCTTC
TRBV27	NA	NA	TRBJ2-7	CASSLSSGPTYEQYF	TGTGCCAGCAGTTTATCCAGCGGGCCTACCTACGAGCAGTACTTC
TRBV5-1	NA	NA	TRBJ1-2	CASSLEAGDFFTGYTF	TGCGCCAGCAGCTTGGAGGCAGGGGATTTTTTTACAGGCTACACCTTC
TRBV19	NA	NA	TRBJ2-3	CASSIDRVRSTDTQYF	TGTGCCAGTAGTATAGACAGGGTGAGGAGCACAGATACGCAGTATTTT
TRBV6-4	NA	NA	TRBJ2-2	CASSALGGAGELFF	TGTGCCAGCAGTGCCCTTGGAGGCGCCGGGGAGCTGTTTTTT
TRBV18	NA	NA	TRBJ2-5	CASSPLPGDQETQYF	TGTGCCAGCTCACCCTTACCGGGAGACCAAGAGACCCAGTACTTC
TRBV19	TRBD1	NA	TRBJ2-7	CASGLLRGQGYEQYF	TGTGCCAGCGGCCTCCTCAGGGGGCAGGGTTACGAGCAGTACTTC
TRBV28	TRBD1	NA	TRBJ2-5	CAIRDRVGEQYF	TGTGCCATTCGGGACAGGGTGGGGGAGCAGTACTTC
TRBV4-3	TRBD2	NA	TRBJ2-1	CASSPGLAEGAEQFF	TGCGCCAGCAGCCCGGGACTAGCGGAGGGGGCTGAGCAGTTCTTC
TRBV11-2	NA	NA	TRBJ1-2	CASSSRTVYYGYTF	TGTGCCAGCAGCTCCCGGACAGTTTACTATGGCTACACCTTC
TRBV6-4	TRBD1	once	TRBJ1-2	CASRPTGGGRGYTF	TGTGCCAGCAGGCCCACCGGAGGGGGCAGGGGCTACACCTTC
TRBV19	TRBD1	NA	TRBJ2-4	CASKGTGTGYYGIQYF	TGTGCCAGTAAGGGGACCGGGACAGGGTACTACGGCATTCAGTACTTC
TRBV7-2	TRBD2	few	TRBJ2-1	CASSLVSGRGGSSYNEQFF	TGTGCCAGCAGCTTAGTTAGCGGGAGAGGGGGGAGCTCCTACAATGAGCAGTTCTTC
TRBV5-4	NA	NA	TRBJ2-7	CASSLIGSHEQYF	TGTGCCAGCAGCTTGATCGGTTCCCACGAGCAGTACTTC
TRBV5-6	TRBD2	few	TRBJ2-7	CASSQGTSGRGEQYF	TGTGCCAGCAGCCAAGGGACTAGCGGGAGGGGGGAGCAGTACTTC
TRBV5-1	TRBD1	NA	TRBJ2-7	CASHPGQGEREQYF	TGCGCCAGCCACCCGGGACAGGGGGAACGCGAGCAGTACTTC
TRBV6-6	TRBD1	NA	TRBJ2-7	CASSYRTGTGAYEQYF	TGTGCCAGCAGTTACCGAACCGGGACAGGGGCCTACGAGCAGTACTTC
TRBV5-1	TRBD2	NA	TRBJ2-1	CASSLELAGGYNEQFF	TGCGCCAGCAGCTTGGAACTAGCGGGGGGCTACAATGAGCAGTTCTTC
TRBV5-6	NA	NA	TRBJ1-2	CASSLGRSIDGYTF	TGTGCCAGCAGCTTGGGCAGATCCATCGATGGCTACACCTTC
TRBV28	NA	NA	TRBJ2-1	CASSLGGNEQFF	TGTGCCAGCAGTTTAGGAGGGAATGAGCAGTTCTTC
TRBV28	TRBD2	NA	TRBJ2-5	CASKGLAGGDSQETQYF	TGTGCCAGCAAAGGACTAGCGGGAGGAGATTCCCAAGAGACCCAGTACTTC
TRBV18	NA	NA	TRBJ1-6	CASSGRRNSPLHF	TGTGCCAGCTCAGGACGGAGGAATTCACCCCTCCACTTT
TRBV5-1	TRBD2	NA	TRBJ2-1	CASSSGTSGRNEQFF	TGCGCCAGCAGCTCCGGGACTAGCGGGAGGAATGAGCAGTTCTTC
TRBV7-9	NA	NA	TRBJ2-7	CASSPTGYEQYF	TGTGCCAGCAGCCCCACAGGGTACGAGCAGTACTTC
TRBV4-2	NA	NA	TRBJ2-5	CASSQRASGETQYF	TGTGCCAGCAGCCAAAGGGCCAGCGGGGAGACCCAGTACTTC
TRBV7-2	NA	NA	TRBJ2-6	CASVPGQAPSGANVLTF	TGTGCCAGCGTTCCAGGGCAGGCTCCCTCTGGGGCCAACGTCCTGACTTTC
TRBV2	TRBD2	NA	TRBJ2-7	CASLRGLAVFNRYEQYF	TGTGCCAGCCTCCGAGGGCTAGCGGTCTTTAACAGGTACGAGCAGTACTTC
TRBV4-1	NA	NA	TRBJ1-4	CASSQGTADSTNEKLFF	TGCGCCAGCAGCCAAGGGACAGCCGACTCAACTAATGAAAAACTGTTTTTT
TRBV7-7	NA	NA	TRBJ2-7	CASSTGLSYEQYF	TGTGCTAGCAGCACGGGACTGAGCTACGAGCAGTACTTC
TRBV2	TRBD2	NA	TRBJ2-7	CASTRTRGLEQYF	TGTGCCAGCACCCGGACTAGAGGACTCGAGCAGTACTTC